A selection of T cell receptor beta chains follows, all from one sample in a study of technical replicates of blood from several donors. This table comes from immunoSEQ multiplex PCR, and its TCRdb copy is limited to in-frame clones, with some not included. In the table there are over 50,000 clones, around 88% of which are singletons. The sequencing sample was made of PBMCs. The receptors stem from a human donor in good health. Some clones in this sample may be carry-over from other donors' samples. Both conserved end residues are part of each CDR3. Each record gives: V gene, clone size, J gene, D gene, CDR3 DNA, CDR3 protein. A D gene is named only where the DNA matches it firmly. Expanded clones get a size class; other rows say once, few or many, or leave the size out.

TRBV6-4	-	TRBJ2-5	-	TGTGCCAGCAGTTCCAAGCGGGAGACCCAGTACTTC	CASSSKRETQYF
TRBV5-1	-	TRBJ2-1	TRBD1	TGCGCCAGCAGCTTGGGGACAGGGGGCGTAACCTCCTACAATGAGCAGTTCTTC	CASSLGTGGVTSYNEQFF
TRBV5-6	once	TRBJ2-1	TRBD1	TGTGCCAGCAGCTTGACGGACAGGGAGTTCTTC	CASSLTDREFF
TRBV15	-	TRBJ1-1	-	TGTGCCACCAGCAGAGATTATCAGCTGAGGACTGAAGCTTTCTTT	CATSRDYQLRTEAFF
TRBV9	-	TRBJ1-2	TRBD1	TGTGCCAGCAGTGAGCTAGGACAGGGCAGCTATGGCTACACCTTC	CASSELGQGSYGYTF
TRBV5-6	-	TRBJ2-1	-	TGTGCCAGCAGCTCCCAGGTGACAGGTTTCAATGAGCAGTTCTTC	CASSSQVTGFNEQFF
TRBV11-3	-	TRBJ2-1	-	TGTGCCAGCAGCCAAGGACAGAGACTTAACTCATACAATGAGCAGTTCTTC	CASSQGQRLNSYNEQFF
TRBV14	-	TRBJ2-5	TRBD2	TGTGCCAGCAGCCAAGATTTGGTGAGGGGGCTAGCGGGAGAGATCCAAGAGACCCAGTACTTC	CASSQDLVRGLAGEIQETQYF
TRBV6-1	-	TRBJ2-5	TRBD2	TGTGCCAGCAGTGATGGACTAGACGAGACCCAGTACTTC	CASSDGLDETQYF
TRBV5-6	-	TRBJ2-1	TRBD1	TGTGCCAGCAGCAAGGGACAGGGCTTCAATGAGCAGTTCTTC	CASSKGQGFNEQFF
TRBV15	-	TRBJ1-2	-	TGTGCCACCAGCAGAGATATGAGCAGGGCGGTGAACTATGGCTACACCTTC	CATSRDMSRAVNYGYTF
TRBV5-1	-	TRBJ1-3	-	TGCGCCAGCAGCACGGGCTCTGGAAACACCATATATTTT	CASSTGSGNTIYF
TRBV21-1	-	TRBJ2-7	-	TGTGCCAGCAGCAAAGAGGTACTAGCGGGAGGCTGTGGGTACTTC	CASSKEVLAGGCGYF
TRBV7-9	-	TRBJ2-7	-	TGTGCCAGCAGCTTAGCGGACGGGAAAACCTACGAGCAGTACTTC	CASSLADGKTYEQYF
TRBV9	-	TRBJ2-5	-	TGTGCCAGCAGCGTAGGATATAGGGAGCAACACGGGACCCAGTACTTC	CASSVGYREQHGTQYF
TRBV19	once	TRBJ1-5	-	TGTGCCAGTAACAACGGGTTGTTCAATCAGCCCCAGCATTTT	CASNNGLFNQPQHF
TRBV7-2	-	TRBJ1-1	-	TGTGCCAGCTCTTTAGGGGTTATAACTGAAGCTTTCTTT	CASSLGVITEAFF
TRBV7-9	-	TRBJ2-5	-	TGTGCCAGCAGCTTAGTCGGAGCCCAAGAGACCCAGTACTTC	CASSLVGAQETQYF
TRBV27	-	TRBJ2-5	-	TGTGCCAGCAGGCAGTCCCCCACAGGGGAGACCCAGTACTTC	CASRQSPTGETQYF
TRBV7-2	-	TRBJ2-1	TRBD2	TGTGCCAGCAGCTTAGTTGGCGGGGGGGCCAATGAGCAGTTCTTC	CASSLVGGGANEQFF
TRBV6-5	-	TRBJ2-7	-	TGTGCCAGCAGTGGAGGGGTGAGGCACGAGCAGTACTTC	CASSGGVRHEQYF
TRBV5-1	-	TRBJ2-2	TRBD2	TGCGCCAGCAGCTCGGGGCGAACGGGAGGCAACACCGGGGAGCTGTTTTTT	CASSSGRTGGNTGELFF
TRBV7-8	-	TRBJ2-3	TRBD2	TGTGCCAGCAGCTTAGGACTAGCGGGAGTATCGGTAGATACGCAGTATTTT	CASSLGLAGVSVDTQYF
TRBV6-5	few	TRBJ1-6	-	TGTGCCAGCAGGGAGACGGGAAATTCACCCCTCCACTTT	CASRETGNSPLHF
TRBV9	-	TRBJ2-6	TRBD2	TGTGCCAGCAGCGTAGGTTTAGCGGGGGGCTCTGGGGCCAACGTCCTGACTTTC	CASSVGLAGGSGANVLTF
TRBV7-2	-	TRBJ2-5	TRBD2	TGTGCCAGCACTGCTTGGCCAGCGGGGGAGGAGACCCAGTACTTC	CASTAWPAGEETQYF
TRBV6-5	-	TRBJ2-5	TRBD2	TGTGCCAGCAGTTACGGGACTAGCGGAACAGAGACCCAGTACTTC	CASSYGTSGTETQYF
TRBV12-5	-	TRBJ2-5	-	TGTGCTAGTGGTGGGCGTGGCGGGGAGGAGACCCAGTACTTC	CASGGRGGEETQYF
TRBV6-5	-	TRBJ1-2	-	TGTGCCAGCAGTTACACCCCTTGGGCAGGCGGGGGCTACACCTTC	CASSYTPWAGGGYTF
TRBV7-7	-	TRBJ2-2	-	TGTGCCAGCAGCTTAAGCTCTGGTGGCGGGGAGCTGTTTTTT	CASSLSSGGGELFF
TRBV19	-	TRBJ2-7	-	TGTGCCAGTAGTGTGGAAGGAGCGGGCAGCTCCTACGAGCAGTACTTC	CASSVEGAGSSYEQYF
TRBV4-3	few	TRBJ2-7	-	TGCGCCAGCAGCCAATACGACTACAGGGACGAGCAGTACTTC	CASSQYDYRDEQYF
TRBV6-6	-	TRBJ1-4	TRBD1	TGTGCCAGCAGTTCCTTCGACAGGGCTGAAAAACTGTTTTTT	CASSSFDRAEKLFF
TRBV11-2	-	TRBJ1-6	-	TGTGCCAGCAGCTTACTAGTTTCGGGGAATTCACCCCTCCACTTT	CASSLLVSGNSPLHF
TRBV4-1	-	TRBJ1-1	TRBD1	TGCGCCAGCAGCCAGAATAAGGGTAGGGGGCGCCTCACTGAAGCTTTCTTT	CASSQNKGRGRLTEAFF
TRBV5-6	-	TRBJ2-7	-	TGTGCCAGCAGCTCCGTATACAGGGACCCCGTTTACGAGCAGTACTTC	CASSSVYRDPVYEQYF
TRBV7-9	-	TRBJ1-2	TRBD1	TGTGCCAGCAGCGCCGGACAGGGTTTAAACTATGGCTACACCTTC	CASSAGQGLNYGYTF
TRBV7-9	once	TRBJ2-1	TRBD2	TGTGCCAGCAGCTTAAAGTGGAGGCTAGCGGGAGTAGAGGATGAGCAGTTCTTC	CASSLKWRLAGVEDEQFF
TRBV4-2	-	TRBJ2-1	-	TGTGCCAGCAGCCCACAGGGAAACTCCTACAATGAGCAGTTCTTC	CASSPQGNSYNEQFF
TRBV11-2	-	TRBJ2-7	TRBD1	TGTGCCAGCAGCCAAACAGGGGTCAGGGCGTACTTC	CASSQTGVRAYF
TRBV7-2	-	TRBJ1-2	TRBD1	TGTGCCAGCAGCTTTTTCAGGGGGATCGACTATGGCTACACCTTC	CASSFFRGIDYGYTF
TRBV27	-	TRBJ2-7	-	TGTGCCAGCAGTTTAGAGGGATACGAGCAGTACTTC	CASSLEGYEQYF
TRBV18	-	TRBJ1-5	TRBD1	TGTGCCAGCTCAAGGGGACAGGGGGCCGGGAGCAATCAGCCCCAGCATTTT	CASSRGQGAGSNQPQHF
TRBV27	-	TRBJ2-3	-	TGTGCCAGCAGTACCTTAAAGGAGTCATTTGATACGCAGTATTTT	CASSTLKESFDTQYF
TRBV25-1	-	TRBJ2-7	TRBD1	TGTGCCAGCAGTGGGACGGGACAGGTTCCCTACGAGCAGTACTTC	CASSGTGQVPYEQYF
TRBV6-5	-	TRBJ1-4	TRBD1	TGTGCCAGCAGTTACACCAGACAGGGGGAAAAACTGTTTTTT	CASSYTRQGEKLFF
TRBV16	once	TRBJ2-1	-	TGTGCCAGCAGCCAAGAGAGACTAGCCTACAATGAGCAGTTCTTC	CASSQERLAYNEQFF
TRBV4-3	once	TRBJ2-1	TRBD2	TGCGCCAGCAGCCAAGATCGAAGCGGGGGGGCCGATGAGCAGTTCTTC	CASSQDRSGGADEQFF
TRBV10-2	-	TRBJ1-2	-	TGCGCCAGCAGTGAAGGGATTCGGAGGCACTATGGCTACACCTTC	CASSEGIRRHYGYTF
TRBV7-2	-	TRBJ2-3	-	TGTGCCAGCAGGAAACTCGTCGATACGCAGTATTTT	CASRKLVDTQYF